One sample yielded the 11 T cell receptor beta chains listed below, sequenced in a study of PD-L1 blockade in urothelial cancer. Time point denoted: pretreatment peripheral blood. Assay: immunoSEQ multiplex PCR; the TCRdb copy retains only in-frame clones and omits some. The sample has over 35,000 clones, about nine tenths seen once. Material: PBMCs, obtained around atezolizumab (anti-PD-L1) treatment. These receptors all stem from a woman aged 55-70 years with urothelial cancer.

J is TRBJ2-6 and V is TRBV7-9; 10 bases map to TRBD1. V was pared by 5 bases and J by 2 bases, with 12 bases of the junction left unmatched. The CDR3 totals 19 residues. Per germline, CDR1 SEHNR and CDR2 FQNEAQ (reference sequence). The CDR3 DNA reads TGTGCCAGCAGCCATCCGGACAGGGGGGGAGGTACTGGGGCCAACGTCCTGACTTTC. Translated: CASSHPDRGGGTGANVLTF.

The J gene is TRBJ1-1, the V gene TRBV5-1; tentatively, D is TRBD1 (6 bases). V gave up 1 base and J gave up 6 bases, with 10 bases separating them. The germline V gene has CDR1 SGHRS and CDR2 YFSETQ. The CDR3 is made up of 13 amino acids. The CDR3 loop reads CASSLNQGPEAFF. The CDR3 DNA reads as TGCGCCAGCAGCTTGAATCAGGGGCCTGAAGCTTTCTTT.

The chain carries TRBV18 and TRBJ1-1; tentatively, D is TRBD1 (5 bases). The CDR3 extends over 16 amino acids. Trimming stripped 6 bases from V and 0 bases from J, with 17 bases between. Germline CDR1 is KGHSH and CDR2 is LQKENI. The CDR3 protein is CASSHSIGGLNTEAFF. In DNA form, the CDR3 reads TGTGCCAGCTCCCACAGCATCGGGGGACTGAACACTGAAGCTTTCTTT.

The chain combines TRBV10-1 with TRBJ2-2; 11 nucleotides match TRBD2. V lost 6 bases to trimming and J lost 3 bases; unmatched junction nucleotides: 3. CDR1 and CDR2 from the germline V gene are WNHNN and SYGVQD (reference sequence). The CDR3 covers 15 residues. The CDR3 here is CASRMGLADTGELFF. CDR3 DNA: TGCGCCAGCAGGATGGGACTAGCGGACACCGGGGAGCTGTTTTTT.

V gene TRBV5-1 combines with J gene TRBJ2-7; a possible D gene is TRBD1 (6 bases). CDR3 length equals 14 residues. Germline-derived CDR1 and CDR2 are SGHRS and YFSETQ. V was pared by 2 bases and J by 3 bases, with 12 bases between. As DNA, the CDR3 is TGCGCCAGCAGCTTAGTTGGACAGAACTACGAGCAGTACTTC. Protein sequence: CASSLVGQNYEQYF.

V and J are TRBV9 and TRBJ1-1, with D possibly matching TRBD1 (5 bases). V shed 3 bases and J shed 3 bases, with 12 bases lying between them. CDR3 size: 14 residues. Per the germline V gene, CDR1 is SGDLS and CDR2 is YYNGEE. DNA for the CDR3: TGTGCCAGCAGCGCTTTCGGGGGGGACACTGAAGCTTTCTTT. Its protein is CASSAFGGDTEAFF.

V gene TRBV28 combines with J gene TRBJ1-5, with TRBD1 identical over 8 bases. This CDR3 has 16 residues. V shed 2 bases and J 2 bases; nucleotides not matched to a gene: 5. Germline V lookup: CDR1 MDHEN, CDR2 SYDVKM. The CDR3 nucleotides are TGTGCCAGCAGTTTACCCTCGGGACAGGGCAATCAGCCCCAGCATTTT. Its translation: CASSLPSGQGNQPQHF.

The V call is TRBV19, the J call TRBJ2-7; TRBD1 matches at 7 bases. The CDR3 is 14 residues long. Germline CDR1 LNHDA, CDR2 SQIVND (reference sequence). V shed 4 bases, J shed 2 bases, and the junction held 5 bases outside the gene matches. This CDR3 reads CASSTQGSPYEQYF. CDR3 bases: TGTGCCAGTAGTACACAGGGGTCCCCCTACGAGCAGTACTTC.

The chain recombines TRBV4-1 with TRBJ2-1; 9 bases are a match to TRBD1. The CDR3 spans 15 residues. Germline CDR1 MGHRA, CDR2 YSYEKL. With V trimmed by 2 bases and J by 8 bases, 7 bases remained unmatched. In nucleotides, the CDR3 is TGCGCCAGCAGCCAACCTAGGACAGGGGCCCATGAGCAGTTCTTC. It is translated as CASSQPRTGAHEQFF.

This chain joins TRBV5-1 and TRBJ2-7; perhaps TRBD2 as D (7 bases). V was shortened by 4 bases and J by 3 bases, with 20 bases between the two germline ends. The CDR3 runs to 16 residues. Germline loops: CDR1 SGHRS, CDR2 YFSETQ. CDR3 nucleotides: TGCGCCAGCAGCGGTTCCTTCAGGGGAGGGGTCTACGAGCAGTACTTC. Translation gives CASSGSFRGGVYEQYF.

The CDR3 loop is CASSLGVTSRDTQYF. CDR3 sequence (DNA): TGTGCCAGCAGCTTGGGGGTAACTAGTCGAGATACGCAGTATTTT. The chain joins TRBV5-5 to TRBJ2-3, with D perhaps TRBD2 (5 bases). Germline V gene data show CDR1 as SGHKS and CDR2 as YYEKEE (reference sequence). The CDR3 loop spans 15 amino acids. V shed 0 bases and J shed 5 bases, with 13 bases lying between them.